This T cell receptor beta chain originates from a study of blood T cell repertoires in COVID-19. For the study at large: From the United States, Italy and Spain came samples of acute and convalescent COVID-19. T cells, B-cell-depleted T cells, or PBMCs supplied cDNA or gDNA.

Enrolment of Seattle patients took place during active infection, and they were followed longitudinally. Original handling: Scientists estimated how many nucleated cells there were by amplifying reference gene primers. The table came from immunoSEQ multiplex PCR; TCRdb's copy has only in-frame clones and leaves some out. That table is the source of V, J and clone size, and D and trimming were worked out from the DNA. This table has some 220,000 clones, 65% to 90% appearing once. J lost 1 base, V lost 2 bases, and 8 bases had no gene match. The CDR3 is 16 amino acids. Per the germline V gene, CDR1 is SGDLS and CDR2 is YYNGEE.

This rearrangement joins TRBV9 to TRBJ1-1, with TRBD1 matching 7 bases. The receptor comes from a woman in her seventies with COVID-19, enrolled during active disease. Sequenced sample: peripheral blood. CDR3 sequence: CASSVGVGGGNTEAFF. The CDR3 DNA reads as TGTGCCAGCAGCGTCGGTGTAGGGGGCGGGAACACTGAAGCTTTCTTT. Using reference TRBV9 and TRBJ1-1 for the parts outside the CDR3, the full variable domain is DSGVTQTPKHLITATGQRVTLRCSPRSGDLSVYWYQQSLDQGLQFLIQYYNGEERAKGNILERFSAQQFPDLHSELNLSSLELGDSALYFCASSVGVGGGNTEAFFGQGTRLTVV.